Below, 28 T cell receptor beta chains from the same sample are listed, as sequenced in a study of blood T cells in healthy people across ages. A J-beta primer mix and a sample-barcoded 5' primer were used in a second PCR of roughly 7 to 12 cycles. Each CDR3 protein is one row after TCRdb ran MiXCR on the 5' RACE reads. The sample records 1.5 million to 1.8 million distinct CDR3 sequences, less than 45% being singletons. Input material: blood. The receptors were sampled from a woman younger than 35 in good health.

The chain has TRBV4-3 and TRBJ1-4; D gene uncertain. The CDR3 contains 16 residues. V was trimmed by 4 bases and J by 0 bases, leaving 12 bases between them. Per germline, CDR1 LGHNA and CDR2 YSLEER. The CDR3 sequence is CASSPRPAATNEKLFF. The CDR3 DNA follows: TGCGCCAGCAGCCCAAGGCCAGCTGCAACTAATGAAAAACTGTTTTTT.

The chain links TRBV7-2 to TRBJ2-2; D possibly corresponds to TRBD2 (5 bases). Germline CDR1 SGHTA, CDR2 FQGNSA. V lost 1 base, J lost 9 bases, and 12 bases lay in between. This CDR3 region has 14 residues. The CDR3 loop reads CASSLDPGSRELFF. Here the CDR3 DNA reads TGTGCCAGCAGCTTAGATCCGGGGTCAAGGGAGCTGTTTTTT. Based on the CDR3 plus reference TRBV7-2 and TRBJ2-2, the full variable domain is GAGVSQSPSNKVTEKGKDVELRCDPISGHTALYWYRQSLGQGLEFLIYFQGNSAPDKSGLPSDRFSAERTGGSVSTLTIQRTQQEDSAVYLCASSLDPGSRELFFGEGSRLTVL.

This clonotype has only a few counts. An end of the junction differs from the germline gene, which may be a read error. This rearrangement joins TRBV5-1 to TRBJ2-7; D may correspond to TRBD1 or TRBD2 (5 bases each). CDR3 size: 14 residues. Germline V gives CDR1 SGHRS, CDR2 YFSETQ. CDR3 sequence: CASSLVGPGNEQYF. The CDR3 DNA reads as TGCGCCAGCAGTTTGGTGGGGCCGGGAAATGAGCAGTACTTC.

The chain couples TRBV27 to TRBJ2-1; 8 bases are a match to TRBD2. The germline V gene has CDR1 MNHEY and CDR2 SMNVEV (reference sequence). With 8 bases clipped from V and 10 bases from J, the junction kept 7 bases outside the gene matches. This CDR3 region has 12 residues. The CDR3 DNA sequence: TGTGCCAGCGGCGGGGGGTTGGCAGAGCAGTTCTTC. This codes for CASGGGLAEQFF.

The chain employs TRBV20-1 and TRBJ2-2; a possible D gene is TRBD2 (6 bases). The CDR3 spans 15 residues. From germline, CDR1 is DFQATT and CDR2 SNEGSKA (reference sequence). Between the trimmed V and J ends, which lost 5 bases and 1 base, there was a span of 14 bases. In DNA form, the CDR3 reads TGCAGTGCTGGGGAACCTAGCGAGAACACCGGGGAGCTGTTTTTT. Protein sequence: CSAGEPSENTGELFF.

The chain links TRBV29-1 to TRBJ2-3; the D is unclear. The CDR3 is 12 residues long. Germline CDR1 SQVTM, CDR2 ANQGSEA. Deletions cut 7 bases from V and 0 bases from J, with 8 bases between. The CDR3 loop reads CSALVSTDTQYF. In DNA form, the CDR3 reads TGCAGCGCCCTCGTAAGCACAGATACGCAGTATTTT.

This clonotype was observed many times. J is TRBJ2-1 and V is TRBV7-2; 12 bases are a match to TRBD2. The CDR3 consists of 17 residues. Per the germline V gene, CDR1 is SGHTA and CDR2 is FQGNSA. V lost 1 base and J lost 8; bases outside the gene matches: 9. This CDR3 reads CASSLVGLAGGPYEQFF. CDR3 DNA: TGTGCCAGCAGCTTAGTCGGCCTAGCGGGGGGGCCATATGAGCAGTTCTTC. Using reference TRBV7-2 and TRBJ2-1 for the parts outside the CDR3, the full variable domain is GAGVSQSPSNKVTEKGKDVELRCDPISGHTALYWYRQSLGQGLEFLIYFQGNSAPDKSGLPSDRFSAERTGGSVSTLTIQRTQQEDSAVYLCASSLVGLAGGPYEQFFGPGTRLTVL.

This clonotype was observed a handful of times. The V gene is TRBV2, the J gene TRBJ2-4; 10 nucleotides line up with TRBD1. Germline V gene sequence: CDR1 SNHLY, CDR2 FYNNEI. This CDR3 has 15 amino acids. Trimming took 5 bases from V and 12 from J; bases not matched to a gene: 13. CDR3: CASSRWDRGQTGQYF. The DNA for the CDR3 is TGTGCCAGCAGTCGATGGGACAGGGGTCAAACCGGTCAGTACTTC.

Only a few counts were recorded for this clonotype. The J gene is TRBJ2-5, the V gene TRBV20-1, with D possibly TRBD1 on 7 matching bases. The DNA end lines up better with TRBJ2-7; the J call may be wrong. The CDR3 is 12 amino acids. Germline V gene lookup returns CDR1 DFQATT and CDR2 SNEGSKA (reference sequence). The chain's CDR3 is CSARSQGGEQYF. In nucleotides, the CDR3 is TGCAGTGCTAGGTCCCAGGGGGGCGAGCAGTACTTC.

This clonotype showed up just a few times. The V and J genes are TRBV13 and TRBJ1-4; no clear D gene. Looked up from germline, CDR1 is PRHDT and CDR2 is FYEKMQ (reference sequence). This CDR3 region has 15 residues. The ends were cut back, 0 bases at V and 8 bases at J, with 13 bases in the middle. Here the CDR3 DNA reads TGTGCCAGCAGCTTAGGCCTAGAGACCGGGGAAAAACTGTTTTTT. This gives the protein CASSLGLETGEKLFF.

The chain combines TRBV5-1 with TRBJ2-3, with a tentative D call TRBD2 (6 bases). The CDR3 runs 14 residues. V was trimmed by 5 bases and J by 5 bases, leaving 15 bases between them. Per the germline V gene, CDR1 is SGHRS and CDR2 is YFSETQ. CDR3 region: CASRTSGRVDTQYF. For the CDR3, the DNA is TGCGCCAGCAGGACTAGTGGCCGGGTAGATACGCAGTATTTT. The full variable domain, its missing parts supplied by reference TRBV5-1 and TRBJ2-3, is KAGVTQTPRYLIKTRGQQVTLSCSPISGHRSVSWYQQTPGQGLQFLFEYFSETQRNKGNFPGRFSGRQFSNSRSEMNVSTLELGDSALYLCASRTSGRVDTQYFGPGTRLTVL.

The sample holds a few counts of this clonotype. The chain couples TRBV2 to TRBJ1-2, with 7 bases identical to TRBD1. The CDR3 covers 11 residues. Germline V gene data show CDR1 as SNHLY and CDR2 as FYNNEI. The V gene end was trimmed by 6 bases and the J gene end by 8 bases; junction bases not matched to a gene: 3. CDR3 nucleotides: TGTGCCAGCAGCTGGGACAGAGGCTACACCTTC. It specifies CASSWDRGYTF.

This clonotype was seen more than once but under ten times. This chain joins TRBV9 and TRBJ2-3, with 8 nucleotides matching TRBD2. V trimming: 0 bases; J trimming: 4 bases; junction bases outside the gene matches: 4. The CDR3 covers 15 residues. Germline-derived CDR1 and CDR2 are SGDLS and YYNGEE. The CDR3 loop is CASSVAGGAPDTQYF. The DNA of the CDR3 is TGTGCCAGCAGCGTAGCCGGGGGGGCCCCAGATACGCAGTATTTT.

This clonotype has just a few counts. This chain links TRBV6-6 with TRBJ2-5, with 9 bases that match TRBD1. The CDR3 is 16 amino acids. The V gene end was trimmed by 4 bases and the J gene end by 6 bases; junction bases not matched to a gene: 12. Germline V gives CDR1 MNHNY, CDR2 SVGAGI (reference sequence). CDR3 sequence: CASSSDRGDRLKTQYF. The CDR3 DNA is TGTGCCAGCAGTTCCGACAGGGGGGACAGACTAAAGACCCAGTACTTC.

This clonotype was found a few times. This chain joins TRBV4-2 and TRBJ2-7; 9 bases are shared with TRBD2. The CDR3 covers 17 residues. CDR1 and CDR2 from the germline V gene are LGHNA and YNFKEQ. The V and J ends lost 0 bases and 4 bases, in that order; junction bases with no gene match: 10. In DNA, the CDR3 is TGTGCCAGCAGCCAAGAGTCTTTAAGCGGGGGGCCATACGAGCAGTACTTC. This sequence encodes CASSQESLSGGPYEQYF.

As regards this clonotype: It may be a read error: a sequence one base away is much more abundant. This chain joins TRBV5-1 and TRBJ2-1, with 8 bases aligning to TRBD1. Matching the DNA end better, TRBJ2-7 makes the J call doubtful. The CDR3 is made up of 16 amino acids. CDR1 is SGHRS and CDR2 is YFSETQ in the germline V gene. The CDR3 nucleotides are TGCGCCAGCAGCTTGGTGCAGGGGGCGCGGTACAATGAGCAGTACTTC. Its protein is CASSLVQGARYNEQYF.

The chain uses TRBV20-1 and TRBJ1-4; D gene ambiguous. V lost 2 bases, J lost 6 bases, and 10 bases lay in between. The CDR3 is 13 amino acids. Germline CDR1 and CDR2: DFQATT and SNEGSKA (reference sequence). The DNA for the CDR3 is TGCAGTGCTAGACCGTCATCCTATGAAAAACTGTTTTTT. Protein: CSARPSSYEKLFF.

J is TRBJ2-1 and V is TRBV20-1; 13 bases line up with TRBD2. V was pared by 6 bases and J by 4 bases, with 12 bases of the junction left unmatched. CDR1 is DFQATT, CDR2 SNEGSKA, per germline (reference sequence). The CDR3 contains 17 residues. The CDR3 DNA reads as TGCAGTGCCCGGCGACTAGCGGGAGGCTCGGGGTACAATGAGCAGTTCTTC. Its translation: CSARRLAGGSGYNEQFF.

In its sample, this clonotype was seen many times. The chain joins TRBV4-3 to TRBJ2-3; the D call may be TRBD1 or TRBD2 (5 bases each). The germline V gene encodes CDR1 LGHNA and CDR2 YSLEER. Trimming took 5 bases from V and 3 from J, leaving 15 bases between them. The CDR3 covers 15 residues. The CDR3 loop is CASSGVYWGTDTQYF. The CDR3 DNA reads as TGCGCCAGCAGCGGGGTTTATTGGGGGACAGATACGCAGTATTTT.

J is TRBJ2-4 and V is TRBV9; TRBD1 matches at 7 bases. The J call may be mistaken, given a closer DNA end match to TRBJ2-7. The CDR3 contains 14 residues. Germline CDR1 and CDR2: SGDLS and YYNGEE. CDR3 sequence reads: CASNEGGSPYEQYF. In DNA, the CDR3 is TGTGCCAGCAACGAAGGGGGCAGCCCCTACGAGCAGTACTTC.

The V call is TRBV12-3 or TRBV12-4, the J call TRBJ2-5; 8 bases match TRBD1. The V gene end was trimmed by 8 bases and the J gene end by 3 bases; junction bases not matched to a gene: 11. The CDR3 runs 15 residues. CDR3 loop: CASASDRDSEETQYF. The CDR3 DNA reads TGTGCCAGCGCCTCGGACAGGGATTCAGAAGAGACCCAGTACTTC.

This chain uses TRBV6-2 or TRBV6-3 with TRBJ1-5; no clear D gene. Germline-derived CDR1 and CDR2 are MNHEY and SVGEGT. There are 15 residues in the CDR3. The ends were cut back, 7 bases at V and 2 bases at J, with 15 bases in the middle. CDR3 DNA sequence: TGTGCCAGCAACACTGAGGCAGTGGGCAATCAGCCCCAGCATTTT. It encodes CASNTEAVGNQPQHF.

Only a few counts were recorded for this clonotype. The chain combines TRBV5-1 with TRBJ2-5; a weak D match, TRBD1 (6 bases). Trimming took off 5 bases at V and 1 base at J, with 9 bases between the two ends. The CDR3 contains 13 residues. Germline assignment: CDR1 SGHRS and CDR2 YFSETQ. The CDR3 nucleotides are TGCGCCAGCAGACAGGGACCCCAAGAGACCCAGTACTTC. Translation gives CASRQGPQETQYF. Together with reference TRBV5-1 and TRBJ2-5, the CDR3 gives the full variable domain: KAGVTQTPRYLIKTRGQQVTLSCSPISGHRSVSWYQQTPGQGLQFLFEYFSETQRNKGNFPGRFSGRQFSNSRSEMNVSTLELGDSALYLCASRQGPQETQYFGPGTRLLVL.

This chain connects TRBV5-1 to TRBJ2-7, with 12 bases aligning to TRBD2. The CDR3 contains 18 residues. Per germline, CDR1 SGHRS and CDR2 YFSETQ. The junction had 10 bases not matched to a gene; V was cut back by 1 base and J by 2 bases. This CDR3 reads CASSLSPGLAGHTYEQYF. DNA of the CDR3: TGCGCCAGCAGCTTGTCGCCGGGACTAGCGGGCCACACCTACGAGCAGTACTTC.

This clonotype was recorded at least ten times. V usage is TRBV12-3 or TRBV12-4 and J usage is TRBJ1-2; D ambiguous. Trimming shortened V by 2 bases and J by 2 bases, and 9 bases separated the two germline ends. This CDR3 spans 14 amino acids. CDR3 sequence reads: CASSLRGSNYGYTF. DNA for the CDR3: TGTGCCAGCAGTTTAAGAGGTTCCAACTATGGCTACACCTTC.

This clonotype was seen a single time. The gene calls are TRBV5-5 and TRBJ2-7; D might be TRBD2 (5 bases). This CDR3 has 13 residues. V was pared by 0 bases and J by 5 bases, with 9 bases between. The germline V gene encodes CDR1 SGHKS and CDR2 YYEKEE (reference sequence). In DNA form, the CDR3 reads TGTGCCAGCAGCTTGGCCGACGGGGACGAGCAGTACTTC. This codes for CASSLADGDEQYF.

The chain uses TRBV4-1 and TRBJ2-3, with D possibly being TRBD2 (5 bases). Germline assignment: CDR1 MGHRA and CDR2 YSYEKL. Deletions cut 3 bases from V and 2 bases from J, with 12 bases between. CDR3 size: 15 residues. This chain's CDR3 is CASSHRLQSTDTQYF. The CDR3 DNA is TGCGCCAGCAGCCATCGACTACAGTCCACAGATACGCAGTATTTT.

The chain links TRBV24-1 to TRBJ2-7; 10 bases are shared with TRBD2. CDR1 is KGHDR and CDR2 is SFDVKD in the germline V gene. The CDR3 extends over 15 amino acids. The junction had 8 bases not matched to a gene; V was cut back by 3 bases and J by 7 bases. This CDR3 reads CATSDGASGSDEQYF. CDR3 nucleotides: TGTGCCACCAGTGATGGGGCTAGCGGGAGCGATGAGCAGTACTTC.